What follows describes a single T cell receptor (beta chain). The data belong to a study of shared clonotypes between healthy human individuals. With V trimmed by 6 bases and J by 2 bases, 11 bases remained unmatched. CDR1 and CDR2 from the germline V gene are MNHEY and SMNVEV (reference sequence). The CDR3 is 16 amino acids. Profiling relied on immunoSEQ multiplex PCR, and the TCRdb table lists in-frame clones only, not all of them. The sample has roughly 680,000 clones; over 55% are singletons. This sequence was found in a woman in her 30s in good health. The source material was memory CD4+ T cells sorted from blood. Noted subset: CD45RA-negative fraction. The chain links TRBV27 to TRBJ2-7, with 9 bases aligning to TRBD1. CDR3 nucleotides: TGTGCCAGCAGGAAGGCCCTCGGACAGGGGACCTACGAGCAGTACTTC. This encodes CASRKALGQGTYEQYF.